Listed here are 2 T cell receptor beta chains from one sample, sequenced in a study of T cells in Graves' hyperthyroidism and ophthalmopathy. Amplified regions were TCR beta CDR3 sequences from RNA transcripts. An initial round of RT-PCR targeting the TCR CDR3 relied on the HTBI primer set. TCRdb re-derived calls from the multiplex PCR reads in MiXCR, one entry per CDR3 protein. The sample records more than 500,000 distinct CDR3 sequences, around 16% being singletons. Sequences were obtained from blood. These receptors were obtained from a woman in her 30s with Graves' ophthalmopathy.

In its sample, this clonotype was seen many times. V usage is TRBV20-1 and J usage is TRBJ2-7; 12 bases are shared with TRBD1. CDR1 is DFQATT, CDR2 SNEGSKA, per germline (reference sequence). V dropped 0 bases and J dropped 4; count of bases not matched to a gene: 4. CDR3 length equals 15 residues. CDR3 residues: CSARDPGQGAYEQYF. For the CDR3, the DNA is TGCAGTGCTAGAGACCCGGGACAGGGGGCATACGAGCAGTACTTC.

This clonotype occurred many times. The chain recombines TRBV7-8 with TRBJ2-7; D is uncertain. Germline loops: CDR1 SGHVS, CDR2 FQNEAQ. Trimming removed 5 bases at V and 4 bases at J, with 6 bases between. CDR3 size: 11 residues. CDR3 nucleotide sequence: TGTGCCAGCAGCCCCACGTACGAGCAGTACTTC. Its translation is CASSPTYEQYF.